This T cell receptor beta chain was recovered during a study of Ad26.COV2.S vaccination and SARS-CoV-2 variants. Study information: Donor was in the COV1001 Ad26.COV2.S trial arm.

Study results and caveats: Comparable non-spike TCR breadth was observed in vaccine and placebo recipients.

Remarks on this clone: Its specificity is not known.

Produced via immunoSEQ multiplex PCR; TCRdb's table is partial and in-frame only. The sample consists of about 680,000 clones, roughly nine tenths of them appearing once. CDR1 is MNHEY, CDR2 SVGEGT, per germline. V lost 2 bases, J lost 1 base, and 12 bases lay in between. The CDR3 covers 17 residues. This sample's treatment: around 19 received Ad26.COV2.S at low or high dose, single or two shots; about 5 received placebo; per-sample allocation not given. Specimen acquisition occurred on day 63 following the initial vaccine or placebo injection. Cohort 1b enrolled adults aged 18-55 years in Boston. Built on an Ad26 vector, the vaccine expressed Wuhan-strain SARS-CoV-2 spike.

V usage is TRBV6-2 or TRBV6-3 and J usage is TRBJ2-6; TRBD1 is a possible D gene (6 bases). The clonotype was recovered from a person aged 18-60 years who received the Ad26.COV2.S COVID-19 vaccine or a placebo. This specimen was peripheral blood, taken in a trial of Ad26.COV2.S vaccine versus placebo. Here the CDR3 DNA reads TGTGCCAGCAGTTACCCCCCACAGGGTTCTGGGGCCAACGTCCTGACTTTC. The encoded protein is CASSYPPQGSGANVLTF.